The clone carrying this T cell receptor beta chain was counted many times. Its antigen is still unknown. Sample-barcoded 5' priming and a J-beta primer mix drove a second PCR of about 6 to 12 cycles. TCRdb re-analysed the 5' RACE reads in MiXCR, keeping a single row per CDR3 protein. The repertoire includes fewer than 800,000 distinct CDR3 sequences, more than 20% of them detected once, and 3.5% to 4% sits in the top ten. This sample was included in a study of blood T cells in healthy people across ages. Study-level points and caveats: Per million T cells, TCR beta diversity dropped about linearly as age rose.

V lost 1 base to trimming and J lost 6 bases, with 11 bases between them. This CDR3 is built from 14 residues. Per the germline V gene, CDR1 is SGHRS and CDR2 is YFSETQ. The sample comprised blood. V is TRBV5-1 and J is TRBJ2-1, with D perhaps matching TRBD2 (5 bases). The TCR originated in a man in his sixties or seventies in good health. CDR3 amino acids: CASSLPLGGNEQFF. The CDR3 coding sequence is TGCGCCAGCAGCTTGCCCCTTGGAGGCAATGAGCAGTTCTTC. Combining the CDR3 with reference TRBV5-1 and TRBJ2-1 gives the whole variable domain KAGVTQTPRYLIKTRGQQVTLSCSPISGHRSVSWYQQTPGQGLQFLFEYFSETQRNKGNFPGRFSGRQFSNSRSEMNVSTLELGDSALYLCASSLPLGGNEQFFGPGTRLTVL.